The TCR beta chain described here comes from a study of OX40 agonist ivuxolimab in advanced cancers. Broader study findings: With doses of 0.1-3.0 mg/kg, partial responders showed among the lowest clonal expansion.

Regarding this clone: Its antigen is as yet unknown.

This table comes from immunoSEQ multiplex PCR, and its TCRdb copy is limited to in-frame clones, with some not included. This sample has 80,000 to 85,000 clones, with around four fifths found just once. Systemic immunosuppression or autoimmune disease history was grounds to exclude patients. The germline V gene has CDR1 LNHDA and CDR2 SQIVND (reference sequence). Between the trimmed V and J ends, which lost 2 bases and 5 bases, there was a span of 9 bases. The CDR3 length is 13 residues. The source was CD4+ or CD8+ T cells sorted from blood, collected in a trial of the OX40 agonist ivuxolimab. The chain employs TRBV19 and TRBJ2-5; D might be TRBD1 or TRBD2, each matching 5 bases. The TCR originated in an adult with an advanced solid tumor such as melanoma, head and neck, liver or kidney cancer. The CDR3 region is CASSIQGVETQYF. CDR3 coding DNA: TGTGCCAGTAGTATACAGGGAGTCGAGACCCAGTACTTC. The entire variable domain, with the rest obtained from reference TRBV19 and TRBJ2-5, is as follows: DGGITQSPKYLFRKEGQNVTLSCEQNLNHDAMYWYRQDPGQGLRLIYYSQIVNDFQKGDIAEGYSVSREKKESFPLTVTSAQKNPTAFYLCASSIQGVETQYFGPGTRLLVL.